A selection of T cell receptor beta chains follows, all from one sample in a study of a mutant IDH1 vaccine in newly diagnosed glioma. Antigens for these TCRs are unknown. Measured with immunoSEQ multiplex PCR; TCRdb has only the in-frame clones, and not every one. Here the sample spans approximately 30,000 clones, 60% to 80% being singletons. Sequencing used PBMCs, obtained from a glioma patient whose treatment included an IDH1 peptide vaccine. The receptors stem from a woman aged 25 to 39 with glioma. Some clones in this sample may be carry-over from other donors' samples. The CDR3 runs from the conserved cysteine through the conserved F or W. The order of the fields is CDR3 DNA, CDR3 protein, D gene, V gene, J gene, clone size. A D gene is named only where the DNA matches it firmly. Not every row has a clone size; where given, it reads once, few, many or a size class.

CDR3 DNA: TGTGCCAGCAGTTACAGGGGGGTGAATGAAGCTTTCTTT
CDR3 protein: CASSYRGVNEAFF
D gene: TRBD1
V gene: TRBV27
J gene: TRBJ1-1
clone size: -

CDR3 DNA: TGTGCCTGGAGTGTACTGGACAGTGCCTGGTATGAGCAGTTCTTC
CDR3 protein: CAWSVLDSAWYEQFF
D gene: -
V gene: TRBV30
J gene: TRBJ2-1
clone size: -

CDR3 DNA: TGCGCCAGCAGCCAAGATCCCCCTTGGAGCGGGGTTTCCTACAATGAGCAGTTCTTC
CDR3 protein: CASSQDPPWSGVSYNEQFF
D gene: TRBD2
V gene: TRBV4-1
J gene: TRBJ2-1
clone size: -

CDR3 DNA: TGTGCCAGCAGCTTACAAAGCAGCACAGATACGCAGTATTTT
CDR3 protein: CASSLQSSTDTQYF
D gene: -
V gene: TRBV7-2
J gene: TRBJ2-3
clone size: -

CDR3 DNA: TGTGCCAGCAGTGGGGGCTGGGCCGAGAGCTCCTACGAGCAGTACTTC
CDR3 protein: CASSGGWAESSYEQYF
D gene: -
V gene: TRBV6-1
J gene: TRBJ2-7
clone size: -

CDR3 DNA: TGTGCCAGCAGCCTACTAGCGGGAGATTCTGATACGCAGTATTTT
CDR3 protein: CASSLLAGDSDTQYF
D gene: TRBD2
V gene: TRBV7-2
J gene: TRBJ2-3
clone size: -

CDR3 DNA: TGTGCCAGCAGAAACACAGGGGGCCGGTCTGAAGCTTTCTTT
CDR3 protein: CASRNTGGRSEAFF
D gene: TRBD1
V gene: TRBV7-2
J gene: TRBJ1-1
clone size: -

CDR3 DNA: TGTGCCATCACGGGGGAGAACACTGAAGCTTTCTTT
CDR3 protein: CAITGENTEAFF
D gene: -
V gene: TRBV10-3
J gene: TRBJ1-1
clone size: few

CDR3 DNA: TGTGCCAGCAGCTTAGATCCCGGGGACTATGGCTACACCTTC
CDR3 protein: CASSLDPGDYGYTF
D gene: -
V gene: TRBV11-2
J gene: TRBJ1-2
clone size: -

CDR3 DNA: TGTGCCAGCAGTGAAATAACGGGGAACACTGAAGCTTTCTTT
CDR3 protein: CASSEITGNTEAFF
D gene: -
V gene: TRBV6-1
J gene: TRBJ1-1
clone size: few

CDR3 DNA: TGTGCCTGGAGTGTACCCGGGTATAGCAATCAGCCCCAGCATTTT
CDR3 protein: CAWSVPGYSNQPQHF
D gene: -
V gene: TRBV30
J gene: TRBJ1-5
clone size: -

CDR3 DNA: TGTGCCAGCGGAGGAGGGGACACAGATACGCAGTATTTT
CDR3 protein: CASGGGDTDTQYF
D gene: -
V gene: TRBV9
J gene: TRBJ2-3
clone size: -

CDR3 DNA: TGCGCCAGCAGTGCAGGCATGAACACTGAAGCTTTCTTT
CDR3 protein: CASSAGMNTEAFF
D gene: -
V gene: TRBV10-1
J gene: TRBJ1-1
clone size: -

CDR3 DNA: TGTGCCAGCAGGGGCGGAACCGGGGCAAACTATGGCTACACCTTC
CDR3 protein: CASRGGTGANYGYTF
D gene: -
V gene: TRBV25-1
J gene: TRBJ1-2
clone size: -

CDR3 DNA: TGTGCCAGCAGCCCATGGCAGGGGGCCTCCTACGAGCAGTACTTC
CDR3 protein: CASSPWQGASYEQYF
D gene: TRBD1
V gene: TRBV7-8
J gene: TRBJ2-7
clone size: once

CDR3 DNA: TGTGCCAGCAGTGAATCTGCAGGGATACAGACCCAGTACTTC
CDR3 protein: CASSESAGIQTQYF
D gene: -
V gene: TRBV25-1
J gene: TRBJ2-5
clone size: once

CDR3 DNA: TGTGCCAGCAATTCGATATCCCGGACAGCGAACACTGAAGCTTTCTTT
CDR3 protein: CASNSISRTANTEAFF
D gene: -
V gene: TRBV28
J gene: TRBJ1-1
clone size: -

CDR3 DNA: TGTGCCAGCAGCTTCCGACTAGCGGGAGAGACCCAGTACTTC
CDR3 protein: CASSFRLAGETQYF
D gene: TRBD2
V gene: TRBV11-2
J gene: TRBJ2-5
clone size: once

CDR3 DNA: TGTGCCAGCAGCTTAGCGATGGGGGTTCTGGAAAAACTGTTTTTT
CDR3 protein: CASSLAMGVLEKLFF
D gene: -
V gene: TRBV7-9
J gene: TRBJ1-4
clone size: -

CDR3 DNA: TGTGCCAGCAGCACCGGGACAGGGGGGACTAACTATGGCTACACCTTC
CDR3 protein: CASSTGTGGTNYGYTF
D gene: TRBD1
V gene: TRBV9
J gene: TRBJ1-2
clone size: -

CDR3 DNA: TGCGCCAGCGGCCCCAGGGGAGTAAAGGGTGAGCAGTTCTTC
CDR3 protein: CASGPRGVKGEQFF
D gene: -
V gene: TRBV5-1
J gene: TRBJ2-1
clone size: -

CDR3 DNA: TGCGCCAGCACTACCATGGTACGGGGCGAGCAGTACTTC
CDR3 protein: CASTTMVRGEQYF
D gene: -
V gene: TRBV10-2
J gene: TRBJ2-7
clone size: -

CDR3 DNA: TGTGCCAGCAGCTCTCGGGACAGGGGGGCCTACGAGCAGTACTTC
CDR3 protein: CASSSRDRGAYEQYF
D gene: TRBD1
V gene: TRBV11-3
J gene: TRBJ2-7
clone size: -

CDR3 DNA: TGTGCCACCAGCCCCGCCGCGGGCTACGAGCAGTACTTC
CDR3 protein: CATSPAAGYEQYF
D gene: -
V gene: TRBV15
J gene: TRBJ2-7
clone size: few

CDR3 DNA: TGTGCCTGGAGTGTGTGGGGGGATTCACCCCTCCACTTT
CDR3 protein: CAWSVWGDSPLHF
D gene: -
V gene: TRBV30
J gene: TRBJ1-6
clone size: -

CDR3 DNA: TGTGCCAGTAGTTGGGGACAGGGGAGTGGCTACACCTTC
CDR3 protein: CASSWGQGSGYTF
D gene: TRBD1
V gene: TRBV19
J gene: TRBJ1-2
clone size: -

CDR3 DNA: TGTGCCAGCAGTGACCACCGCTACTTC
CDR3 protein: CASSDHRYF
D gene: -
V gene: TRBV6-1
J gene: TRBJ2-5
clone size: -

CDR3 DNA: TGTGCCAGTAGTTTAAAGCCGTTCGGGCAACAGGCTTTCTTT
CDR3 protein: CASSLKPFGQQAFF
D gene: -
V gene: TRBV19
J gene: TRBJ1-1
clone size: few

CDR3 DNA: TGTGCCAGCTCACCCCAGGTCGGAAAGGGGTTCGAGCAGTACTTC
CDR3 protein: CASSPQVGKGFEQYF
D gene: -
V gene: TRBV18
J gene: TRBJ2-7
clone size: -

CDR3 DNA: TGCGCCAGCAGCCAAGATCTGGCGGGAGAAGAAGAGCAGTTCTTC
CDR3 protein: CASSQDLAGEEEQFF
D gene: TRBD2
V gene: TRBV4-1
J gene: TRBJ2-1
clone size: once

CDR3 DNA: TGTGCCAGCAGCTTGTTTAGGGCGGGGAGCAATCAGCCCCAGCATTTT
CDR3 protein: CASSLFRAGSNQPQHF
D gene: -
V gene: TRBV5-6
J gene: TRBJ1-5
clone size: few

CDR3 DNA: TGTGCCAGCAGCTTGGAGGTCACAGATACGCAGTATTTT
CDR3 protein: CASSLEVTDTQYF
D gene: -
V gene: TRBV11-2
J gene: TRBJ2-3
clone size: few